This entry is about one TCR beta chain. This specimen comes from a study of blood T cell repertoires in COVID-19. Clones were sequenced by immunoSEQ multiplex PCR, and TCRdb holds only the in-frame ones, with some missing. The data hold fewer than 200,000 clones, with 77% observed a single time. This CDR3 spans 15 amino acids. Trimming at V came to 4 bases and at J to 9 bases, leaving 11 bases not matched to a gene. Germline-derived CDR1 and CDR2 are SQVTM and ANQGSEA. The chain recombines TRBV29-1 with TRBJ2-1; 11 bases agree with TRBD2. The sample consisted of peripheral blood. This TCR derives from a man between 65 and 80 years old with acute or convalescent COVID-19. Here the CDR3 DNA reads TGCAGCGTTGTAGTTCCTAGCGGGAGGTTGGGTGAGCAGTTCTTC. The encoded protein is CSVVVPSGRLGEQFF.